Listed below are T cell receptor beta chains from one sample, sequenced in a study of T-cell reconstitution after alpha-beta-depleted transplantation in children. TCRdb re-called the PCR reads through MiXCR, storing one row per CDR3 protein. The sample lists about 76,000 distinct CDR3 sequences; 11% to 15% were seen once. The sample here was PBMCs, mostly from graft donor cells, taken 180 days after TCRalphabeta/CD19-depleted stem cell transplant. The receptors stem from a male patient under 10 years old who had a stem cell transplant for acute lymphoblastic leukemia, so the T cells may come from the graft donor. Each CDR3 is given with its conserved first and last residue. Fields, in order: D gene, clone size, J gene, V gene, CDR3 length, CDR3 protein, CDR3 DNA. A D gene is named only where the DNA matches it firmly. The listing skips clone size in some rows; elsewhere it reads once, few, many or a size class.

>-|few|TRBJ1-2|TRBV21-1|11
CASTSGDGYTF
TGTGCCAGCACTTCGGGAGATGGCTACACCTTC
>TRBD2|few|TRBJ2-1|TRBV20-1|13
CSAEREWGNEQFF
TGCAGTGCAGAGCGGGAGTGGGGAAATGAGCAGTTCTTC
>TRBD1|few|TRBJ1-5|TRBV18|15
CASSQGTGGHQPQHF
TGTGCCAGCTCGCAAGGGACAGGGGGACATCAGCCCCAGCATTTT
>TRBD2|-|TRBJ2-1|TRBV20-1|19
CSAITPGLAGGWLLDEQFF
TGCAGTGCTATTACTCCGGGACTAGCGGGGGGATGGCTCCTGGATGAGCAGTTCTTC
>-|many|TRBJ2-1|TRBV6-1|16
CASSTLGGIRVNEQFF
TGTGCCAGCAGTACCCTTGGCGGGATAAGGGTCAATGAGCAGTTCTTC
>TRBD2|-|TRBJ2-2|TRBV5-1|15
CASSRPGGGTGELFF
TGCGCCAGCAGCCGTCCGGGGGGGGGCACCGGGGAGCTGTTTTTT
>TRBD1|-|TRBJ1-5|TRBV6-1|16
CASSAPGQIVYQPQHF
TGTGCCAGCAGTGCCCCGGGACAGATTGTTTATCAGCCCCAGCATTTT
>TRBD2|few|TRBJ2-5|TRBV25-1|14
CASGTSGSLRSQYF
TGTGCCAGCGGGACTAGCGGGAGCCTGCGATCCCAGTACTTC
>-|many|TRBJ2-5|TRBV20-1|13
CSARGPHRETQYF
TGCAGTGCTAGAGGACCCCACCGGGAGACCCAGTACTTC
>-|many|TRBJ1-2|TRBV6-5|13
CASSYSRIYGYTF
TGTGCCAGCAGTTACTCTAGAATCTATGGCTACACCTTC
>TRBD1|many|TRBJ2-2|TRBV11-2|17
CASSSETGRVNTGELFF
TGTGCCAGCAGCTCAGAGACAGGGCGGGTGAACACCGGGGAGCTGTTTTTT
>TRBD1|-|TRBJ2-7|TRBV5-1|15
CASSARTGLAYEQYF
TGCGCCAGCAGCGCGAGGACAGGCCTAGCCTACGAGCAGTACTTC
>-|many|TRBJ2-7|TRBV5-1|12
CASSAGLNEQYF
TGCGCCAGCAGCGCCGGACTCAACGAGCAGTACTTC
>-|few|TRBJ1-2|TRBV20-1|12
CSANRVDYGYTF
TGCAGTGCAAACAGGGTTGACTATGGCTACACCTTC
>TRBD1|many|TRBJ1-2|TRBV12-3/TRBV12-4|13
CASSWDSNYGYTF
TGTGCCAGCAGCTGGGACAGTAACTATGGCTACACCTTC
>-|few|TRBJ1-2|TRBV4-3|12
CASSQGTRVSHF
TGCGCCAGCAGCCAAGGAACCCGGGTCTCCCATTTC
>-|few|TRBJ2-3|TRBV7-9|14
CASSLETGTDTQYF
TGTGCCAGCAGCTTAGAGACCGGGACAGATACGCAGTATTTT
>TRBD2|-|TRBJ2-3|TRBV29-1|11
CSVGGGDTQYF
TGCAGCGTTGGGGGGGGAGATACGCAGTATTTT
>-|few|TRBJ2-1|TRBV20-1|15
CSARDRILLYNEQFF
TGCAGTGCTAGAGATCGGATTTTATTATATAATGAGCAGTTCTTC
>-|-|TRBJ2-5|TRBV5-1|15
CASSLGQGLKETQYF
TGCGCCAGCAGCTTGGGACAGGGACTGAAAGAGACCCAGTACTTC
>-|few|TRBJ1-2|TRBV7-2|15
CASIPHWRDKGGYTF
TGTGCCAGCATCCCGCATTGGCGGGACAAAGGAGGCTACACCTTC
>-|-|TRBJ2-2|TRBV5-1|15
CASSLGRPNTGELFF
TGCGCCAGCAGCTTGGGTCGGCCGAACACCGGGGAGCTGTTTTTT
>-|-|TRBJ1-4|TRBV7-8|15
CASSLHDSGSVKLFF
TGTGCCAGCAGCTTACATGATAGCGGTTCGGTAAAACTGTTTTTT
>-|-|TRBJ1-5|TRBV5-1|15
CASSLGGRMGQPQHF
TGCGCCAGCAGCTTGGGCGGCAGGATGGGGCAGCCCCAGCATTTT
>-|many|TRBJ1-6|TRBV20-1|15
CSASPDWVEYSPLHF
TGCAGTGCTAGCCCCGACTGGGTTGAGTATTCACCCCTCCACTTT
>TRBD2|-|TRBJ2-3|TRBV11-1|14
CASSLQAGGDTQYF
TGTGCCAGCAGCTTACAAGCGGGAGGGGATACGCAGTATTTT
>-|-|TRBJ2-7|TRBV29-1|13
CSVEGGRPYEQYF
TGCAGCGTTGAAGGAGGCCGCCCCTACGAGCAGTACTTC
>-|few|TRBJ1-1|TRBV28|14
CASSLSDSNTEAFF
TGTGCCAGCAGTTTATCGGACAGTAACACTGAAGCTTTCTTT
>TRBD1|few|TRBJ2-7|TRBV5-1|15
CASSLEGTGGHEQYF
TGCGCCAGCAGCTTGGAAGGGACAGGGGGCCACGAGCAGTACTTC
>-|few|TRBJ1-2|TRBV19|12
CASSTSGYGYTF
TGTGCCAGTAGTACCAGCGGTTATGGCTACACCTTC
>-|-|TRBJ2-7|TRBV29-1|13
CSVAGTVLYEQYF
TGCAGCGTTGCAGGAACGGTACTCTACGAGCAGTACTTC
>-|-|TRBJ2-7|TRBV7-2|15
CASSLGSSSVYEQYF
TGTGCCAGCAGCTTGGGCAGTTCCTCCGTCTACGAGCAGTACTTC
>TRBD1|-|TRBJ1-4|TRBV28|15
CASSFPGTADEKLFF
TGTGCCAGCAGTTTCCCCGGGACAGCCGATGAAAAACTGTTTTTT
>-|few|TRBJ2-4|TRBV20-1|14
CSAGADSSKNIQYF
TGCAGTGCGGGAGCGGACTCCTCCAAAAACATTCAGTACTTC
>-|few|TRBJ2-1|TRBV5-6|15
CASSFTRFWGNEQFF
TGTGCCAGCAGCTTTACTAGATTCTGGGGCAATGAGCAGTTCTTC
>-|few|TRBJ2-3|TRBV5-1|17
CASSYSAGPPSTDTQYF
TGCGCCAGCAGCTACTCTGCCGGACCCCCTAGCACAGATACGCAGTATTTT
>TRBD1|few|TRBJ2-7|TRBV15|18
CATSRGGTGGPLFYEQYF
TGTGCCACCAGCAGAGGGGGGACAGGGGGTCCCCTCTTCTACGAGCAGTACTTC
>-|-|TRBJ2-2|TRBV7-2|17
CASSLQPKGKNTGELFF
TGTGCCAGCAGCCTTCAGCCAAAGGGGAAGAACACCGGGGAGCTGTTTTTT
>TRBD1|few|TRBJ1-4|TRBV6-5|12
CASRGTDEKLFF
TGTGCCAGCAGGGGGACAGATGAAAAACTGTTTTTT
>TRBD2|-|TRBJ2-2|TRBV9|14
CATAGGGPTGELFF
TGTGCCACCGCAGGCGGGGGGCCAACCGGGGAGCTGTTTTTT
>-|-|TRBJ2-5|TRBV20-1|15
CSALSRGGGRETQYF
TGCAGTGCCCTTTCCCGGGGAGGGGGCCGGGAGACCCAGTACTTC
>-|-|TRBJ2-5|TRBV28|13
CASRWAAGETQYF
TGTGCCAGCAGATGGGCGGCCGGTGAGACCCAGTACTTC
>TRBD1|-|TRBJ2-7|TRBV20-1|13
CSVRQGARYEQYF
TGCAGTGTTCGACAGGGGGCTAGGTACGAGCAGTACTTC
>-|-|TRBJ2-4|TRBV7-9|13
CASTGGVPDIQYF
TGTGCCAGCACCGGCGGGGTCCCGGACATTCAGTACTTC
>-|few|TRBJ2-5|TRBV7-9|14
CASSPPSLRQTQYF
TGTGCCAGCAGCCCGCCGTCCCTCAGGCAGACCCAGTACTTC
>TRBD1|-|TRBJ2-2|TRBV19|16
CASSISGTGSGGELFF
TGTGCCAGTAGTATTTCCGGGACAGGGTCTGGGGGGGAGCTGTTTTTT
>TRBD2|-|TRBJ2-7|TRBV7-8|16
CASSLVGALAAYEQYF
TGTGCCAGCAGCTTAGTGGGGGCACTAGCGGCCTACGAGCAGTACTTC
>-|-|TRBJ1-2|TRBV5-5|17
CASSLVGGSGANYGYTF
TGTGCCAGCAGCTTGGTGGGGGGTAGCGGGGCGAACTATGGCTACACCTTC
>-|few|TRBJ2-2|TRBV7-9|16
CASSSTGTANTGELFF
TGTGCCAGCAGCTCGACCGGGACGGCCAACACCGGGGAGCTGTTTTTT
>TRBD2|many|TRBJ2-1|TRBV10-3|13
CAVSSGVYNEQFF
TGTGCCGTCAGTAGCGGGGTTTACAATGAGCAGTTCTTC
>-|-|TRBJ2-6|TRBV5-1|14
CASSLVVGANVLTF
TGCGCCAGCAGCTTGGTGGTGGGGGCCAACGTCCTGACTTTC
>-|-|TRBJ2-6|TRBV15|15
CATSSARLWANVLTF
TGTGCCACCAGCAGTGCCCGTCTCTGGGCCAACGTCCTGACTTTC
>TRBD1|-|TRBJ2-5|TRBV10-3|15
CAISERDRGQETQYF
TGTGCCATCAGTGAGCGGGACAGGGGGCAAGAGACCCAGTACTTC
>-|few|TRBJ2-1|TRBV28|17
CASTLFRAGTSYNEQFF
TGTGCCAGCACCCTTTTTCGGGCAGGTACATCCTACAATGAGCAGTTCTTC